This is a list of T cell receptor beta chains from one sample in a study of shared clonotypes between healthy human individuals. TCRdb's table, derived via immunoSEQ multiplex PCR, lists solely in-frame clones and lacks some. In the table there are over a million clones, over 95% of which are singletons. Sequences were obtained from naive CD4+ T cells sorted from blood. The receptor set was obtained from a man aged 25-40 years in good health. CDR3s include the opening cysteine and the closing phenylalanine or tryptophan. A D gene is named only where the DNA matches it firmly. The size entry is marked missing in some rows and otherwise reads once, few, many or a size class.

size | J | D | V | DNA | CDR3
- | TRBJ2-5 | - | TRBV14 | TGTGCCAGCAGCCAAGTCACACCGCGAGAAGAGACCCAGTACTTC | CASSQVTPREETQYF
- | TRBJ2-7 | - | TRBV5-6 | TGTGCCAGCAGCCGCTCCTACGAGCAGTACTTC | CASSRSYEQYF
- | TRBJ2-5 | - | TRBV5-1 | TGCGCCAGCAGCTTCGGTGCAGGGGCCCGCGAGACCCAGTACTTC | CASSFGAGARETQYF
once | TRBJ2-1 | TRBD1 | TRBV28 | TGTGCCAGCAGCCACGGACAGGGGGAGTACAATGAGCAGTTCTTC | CASSHGQGEYNEQFF
- | TRBJ1-4 | TRBD1 | TRBV25-1 | TGTGCCAGCAGTGACCCACAGGGGGCTGGTGAAAAACTGTTTTTT | CASSDPQGAGEKLFF
- | TRBJ1-5 | TRBD1 | TRBV5-1 | TGCGCCAGCAGCCCGACAGGGGGACAGCCCCAGCATTTT | CASSPTGGQPQHF
- | TRBJ2-3 | TRBD1 | TRBV27 | TGTGCCAGCAACTACAGGGGACGACCGGCAGATACGCAGTATTTT | CASNYRGRPADTQYF
- | TRBJ1-2 | TRBD1 | TRBV9 | TGTGCCAGCAGCGTATCGGGGACAGGTAACTATGGCTACACCTTC | CASSVSGTGNYGYTF
- | TRBJ2-7 | TRBD2 | TRBV7-8 | TGTGCCAGCAGCACCCCGGGGAGGGGCGCGTCCCTCCACGAGCAGTACTTC | CASSTPGRGASLHEQYF
- | TRBJ2-7 | - | TRBV15 | TGTGCCACCTCCCTCCGGAGTAACGAGCAGTACTTC | CATSLRSNEQYF
- | TRBJ1-4 | TRBD1 | TRBV19 | TGTGCCAGTAGTATAACAGGGGGAACGTTTGAAAAACTGTTTTTT | CASSITGGTFEKLFF
- | TRBJ2-6 | - | TRBV27 | TGTGCCAGCAGTTCCCCTTTGGGAGGCTTGGGTGGGGCCAACGTCCTGACTTTC | CASSSPLGGLGGANVLTF
- | TRBJ2-1 | - | TRBV27 | TGTGCCAGCAGTTCGAACAGGGACCTATACAATGAGCAGTTCTTC | CASSSNRDLYNEQFF
- | TRBJ2-1 | TRBD1 | TRBV5-1 | TGCGCCAGCAGCTTGGGTGGGACAGGGCAGTTCTTC | CASSLGGTGQFF
- | TRBJ2-2 | TRBD1 | TRBV5-4 | TGTGCCAGCAGCTTCCCGACAGGGGCCCGGCCCGGGGAGCTGTTTTTT | CASSFPTGARPGELFF
- | TRBJ1-4 | - | TRBV18 | TGTGCCAGCTCACCGGGCCAGGGAGAAAAACTGTTTTTT | CASSPGQGEKLFF